Listed here are 21 T cell receptor beta chains from one sample, sequenced in a study of memory B cells and T cells in multiple sclerosis. Sequencing used immunoSEQ multiplex PCR; TCRdb keeps in-frame clones, though not all of them. Of fewer than 8,000 clones in the sample, 58% were seen once. The sequencing input was memory (CD45RO+) CD8+ T cells from blood. Receptors originate from a human donor with multiple sclerosis.

The chain links TRBV7-8 to TRBJ2-7, with 15 bases matching TRBD2. This CDR3 spans 17 amino acids. J was trimmed by 6 bases and V by 5 bases; bases with no gene match: 11. CDR1 and CDR2 (germline): SGHVS, FQNEAQ. The chain's CDR3 is CASSPWTSGRGSGEQYF. The CDR3 DNA reads as TGTGCCAGCAGCCCTTGGACTAGCGGGAGGGGCTCAGGCGAGCAGTACTTC.

This chain links TRBV6-1 with TRBJ2-7; TRBD1 is a possible D gene (6 bases). V was clipped by 1 base and J by 5 bases, with 12 bases between them. The CDR3 is 14 residues long. Germline V gene data show CDR1 as MNHNS and CDR2 as SASEGT. CDR3 DNA: TGTGCCAGCAGTGAAGTACAGGGAAGACACGAGCAGTACTTC. As protein: CASSEVQGRHEQYF.

The rearrangement uses TRBV28 and TRBJ2-3, with 10 bases lining up with TRBD2. The trim removed 8 bases at V and 1 base at J, leaving 9 bases unmatched. The V gene's germline CDR1 is MDHEN and CDR2 SYDVKM. This CDR3 spans 16 amino acids. The CDR3 nucleotides are TGTGCCAGCCGGCAAGCAGGACTAGCGGGCACAGATACGCAGTATTTT. The encoded protein is CASRQAGLAGTDTQYF.

This clone is large within its sample. This chain uses TRBV4-1 with TRBJ1-1, with D perhaps matching TRBD1 (5 bases). The V end was cut by 1 base, the J end by 6 bases, with 9 bases between. CDR1 is MGHRA, CDR2 YSYEKL, per germline. The CDR3 has 13 amino acids. The CDR3 spells CASSQGGRAEAFF. In nucleotides, the CDR3 is TGCGCCAGCAGCCAAGGAGGCAGGGCTGAAGCTTTCTTT.

This chain links TRBV7-6 with TRBJ1-4; D is unresolved. V was cut by 3 bases and J by 8 bases, with 13 bases left in between. The CDR3 covers 14 residues. CDR1 is SGHVS and CDR2 is FNYEAQ in the germline V gene. The CDR3 coding sequence is TGTGCCAGCAGCTTCTCAGGATACGGAGAAAAACTGTTTTTT. This gives the protein CASSFSGYGEKLFF.

A few counts support this clone. V gene TRBV6-5 combines with J gene TRBJ1-2, with D unresolved. This CDR3 contains 14 residues. Germline lookup yields CDR1 MNHEY and CDR2 SVGAGI. Trimming pared 7 bases from V and 3 bases from J, leaving 15 bases between. The CDR3 region has the DNA TGTGCCAGCACCAAAGGAGGGAACTACTATGGCTACACCTTC. Translated: CASTKGGNYYGYTF.

This chain links TRBV5-4 with TRBJ2-7; a weak D match, TRBD1 (6 bases). Germline CDR1 reads SGHNT; CDR2 reads YYREEE (reference sequence). The CDR3 extends over 16 amino acids. Trimming stripped 3 bases from V and 6 bases from J, with 22 bases between. Written as DNA, the CDR3 is TGTGCCAGCAGCTCTCTAGACACCGGGACACATCGCGAGCAGTACTTC. It encodes CASSSLDTGTHREQYF.

The rearrangement uses TRBV4-2 and TRBJ2-7, with 9 bases fitting TRBD1. The V gene end was trimmed by 1 base and the J gene end by 4 bases; junction bases not matched to a gene: 8. The CDR3 has 16 residues. Germline V lookup: CDR1 LGHNA, CDR2 YNFKEQ. The CDR3 coding sequence is TGTGCCAGCAGCCAAGCCGAGGGACAGGGAGATTACGAGCAGTACTTC. Translation gives CASSQAEGQGDYEQYF.

In this sample, this clone turned up a few times. A single base separates this from a much larger clone, so it may be a read error. This same CDR3 is encoded by further DNA sequences in the sample. This sequence joins TRBV4-1 and TRBJ1-2; a weak D match, TRBD1 (5 bases). V gave up 1 base and J gave up 4 bases, with 13 bases separating them. Germline V gene lookup returns CDR1 MGHRA and CDR2 YSYEKL. The CDR3 is made up of 15 amino acids. The CDR3 protein is CASSQGVWGSYGYTF. CDR3 bases: TGCGCCAGCAGCCAAGGTGTTTGGGGCTCCTATGGCTACACCTTC.

The chain carries TRBV7-9 and TRBJ1-1; D perhaps matches TRBD1 (5 bases). Deletions cut 1 base from V and 6 bases from J, with 9 bases between. The germline CDR1 and CDR2 sequences are SEHNR and FQNEAQ (reference sequence). The CDR3 covers 13 residues. The DNA of the CDR3 is TGTGCCAGCAGCTTAGAGGCAGGGCCTGAAGCTTTCTTT. This sequence encodes CASSLEAGPEAFF. Complete variable domain (other parts from reference TRBV7-9 and TRBJ1-1): DTGVSQNPRHKITKRGQNVTFRCDPISEHNRLYWYRQTLGQGPEFLTYFQNEAQLEKSRLLSDRFSAERPKGSFSTLEIQRTEQGDSAMYLCASSLEAGPEAFFGQGTRLTVV.

Comments on this clone: Mismatch with germline at one junction end may stem from a read error. V is TRBV5-5 and J is TRBJ2-7; no definite D call. The CDR3 covers 13 residues. Germline V lookup: CDR1 SGHKS, CDR2 YYEKEE (reference sequence). The CDR3 region is CARSLWHSYEQYF. CDR3 bases: TGTGCCAGAAGCTTGTGGCATTCCTACGAGCAGTACTTC.

This clone is termed medium-sized (0.01 to 0.1%). V usage is TRBV19 and J usage is TRBJ2-4; 7 bases match TRBD2. V shed 3 bases and J 2 bases; nucleotides not matched to a gene: 7. The CDR3 sequence is 16 residues long. Germline V gene data show CDR1 as LNHDA and CDR2 as SQIVND (reference sequence). CDR3 DNA: TGTGCCAGTAGTATGATCGCGGGAGCATCCAAAAACATTCAGTACTTC. Amino acid sequence: CASSMIAGASKNIQYF.

The chain uses TRBV6-5 and TRBJ1-2; possible D gene TRBD1, 6 bases. This CDR3 is 12 amino acids long. CDR1 and CDR2 (germline): MNHEY, SVGAGI. The ends were cut back, 8 bases at V and 8 bases at J, with 15 bases in the middle. CDR3 DNA: TGTGCCAGCGGGGGCGAGTTTTTGGGCTACACCTTC. Translation gives CASGGEFLGYTF.

A few counts support this clone. V is TRBV6-5 and J is TRBJ1-3; 7 positions match TRBD1. CDR3 length: 15 amino acids. The germline CDR1 and CDR2 sequences are MNHEY and SVGAGI. Trimming took 5 bases from V and 4 from J; bases not matched to a gene: 8. This chain's CDR3 is CASSQQGSSGNTIYF. As DNA, the CDR3 is TGTGCCAGCAGTCAACAGGGGAGTTCAGGAAACACCATATATTTT.

The V gene is TRBV27, the J gene TRBJ2-3, with TRBD1 as a possible D gene (6 bases). The V gene lost 4 bases and the J gene lost 3 bases, with 20 bases spanning the gap. Looked up from germline, CDR1 is MNHEY and CDR2 is SMNVEV (reference sequence). There are 17 residues in the CDR3. In nucleotides, the CDR3 is TGTGCCAGCAGTTCCATAGGCGCAGGGGCCGGAACAGATACGCAGTATTTT. Translating it yields CASSSIGAGAGTDTQYF.

The rearrangement uses TRBV5-1 and TRBJ1-1, with D hard to call. Per the germline V gene, CDR1 is SGHRS and CDR2 is YFSETQ. The CDR3 length is 16 residues. V was shortened by 0 bases and J by 7 bases, with 19 bases between the two germline ends. CDR3 nucleotide sequence: TGCGCCAGCAGCTTGGATCACAGCACAGAAACCCTTGAAGCTTTCTTT. It codes for CASSLDHSTETLEAFF.

This clone has more than one count but fewer than ten. The rearrangement uses TRBV9 and TRBJ1-1, with a possible D match to TRBD1 (5 bases). Trimming left V 2 bases short and J 2 bases short, with 13 bases between. This CDR3 comprises 15 residues. Germline V CDR1 and CDR2: SGDLS, YYNGEE. The CDR3 sequence: CASSVGGAGNTEAFF. Here the CDR3 DNA reads TGTGCCAGCAGCGTCGGAGGGGCGGGAAACACTGAAGCTTTCTTT.

This clone turned up a few times. The chain links TRBV28 to TRBJ2-1, with TRBD1 matching 7 bases. The V segment lost 5 bases and the J segment 10 bases; nucleotides outside the gene matches: 5. CDR1 and CDR2 from the germline V gene are MDHEN and SYDVKM. The CDR3 is 12 residues long. The CDR3 DNA reads as TGTGCCAGCAGTAACAGGGGTAGCGAGCAGTTCTTC. This sequence encodes CASSNRGSEQFF.

The chain links TRBV27 to TRBJ1-1; the match to TRBD1 covers 8 bases. Losses at the gene ends were 1 base for V and 2 bases for J; bases not matched to a gene: 6. The germline CDR1 and CDR2 sequences are MNHEY and SMNVEV (reference sequence). This CDR3 is 16 amino acids long. The CDR3 reads CASSLFTGGINTEAFF. The CDR3 nucleotides read TGTGCCAGCAGTTTATTTACAGGGGGGATAAACACTGAAGCTTTCTTT.

This clone has only a few counts. This rearrangement joins TRBV7-6 to TRBJ2-1; TRBD2 agrees at 10 bases. The ends lost 5 bases at V and 6 bases at J; junction bases unmatched: 10. This CDR3 spans 16 amino acids. Germline V CDR1 and CDR2: SGHVS, FNYEAQ. In DNA, the CDR3 is TGTGCCAGCAGCCCTCTAGCGGGAGAGGGTATCAATGAGCAGTTCTTC. As protein: CASSPLAGEGINEQFF.

The CDR3 nucleotides read TGTGCCAGCAGCACAGGGGTCACCGGGGAGCTGTTTTTT. It translates to CASSTGVTGELFF. This sequence joins TRBV6-6 and TRBJ2-2; 7 positions agree with TRBD1. V lost 6 bases to trimming and J lost 4 bases; unmatched junction nucleotides: 2. CDR1 is MNHNY and CDR2 is SVGAGI in the germline V gene (reference sequence). The CDR3 contains 13 residues.